This entry features one T cell receptor (beta chain) sequence. Expressed TCRB transcripts got sequenced, as all isolated RNA was reverse transcribed. Sequenced by immunoSEQ multiplex PCR; TCRdb stores in-frame clones only, minus some. This sample carries 130,000 to 150,000 clones, roughly 10% of them seen once, and the ten largest clones take 1.3%. CDR1 is LNHDA and CDR2 is SQIVND in the germline V gene (reference sequence). The V and J ends lost 3 bases and 2 bases respectively, with 5 bases between them. The CDR3 consists of 13 residues. The data stem from a study of beta chain features in type 1 diabetes.

The sequence derives from a man aged 18 to 30 in good health. Sequenced: naive CD4+ T cells from blood. The genes are TRBV19 and TRBJ1-5; D not certain. CDR3 in DNA: TGTGCCAGTAGTATGAGGGGCAATCAGCCCCAGCATTTT. This translates into CASSMRGNQPQHF.